This note documents a single TCR beta chain sequence. The trim removed 1 base at V and 7 bases at J, leaving 6 bases unmatched. Germline V gene data show CDR1 as SEHNR and CDR2 as FQNEAQ (reference sequence). The CDR3 is 15 residues long. The source of the sample is a study of shared clonotypes between healthy human individuals. Naive CD8 cells lacked CD45RO, underwent positive selection for CCR7 and left out terminally differentiated effector memory CD45RA+ cells. Per sorted-subset replicate PCR, input was roughly 200 ng DNA, representing about 29,000 T cell genomes. Assay used: immunoSEQ multiplex PCR; TCRdb lists only in-frame clones, some missing. The sample records 630,000 or so clones, roughly 98% being singletons.

The source material was naive CD8+ T cells sorted from blood. The sequence was obtained from a man aged 25-45 years in good health. V is TRBV7-9 and J is TRBJ2-7; 11 bases map to TRBD2. The CDR3 protein is CASSLVETSGKEQYF. The CDR3 DNA is TGTGCCAGCAGCTTAGTCGAGACTAGCGGGAAGGAGCAGTACTTC.